This T cell receptor beta chain was observed in a study of technical replicates of blood from a few donors. CDR1 is MNHEY and CDR2 is SMNVEV in the germline V gene (reference sequence). V was clipped by 9 bases and J by 2 bases; unmatched bases: 9. The CDR3 runs to 14 residues. Libraries were prepared by immunoSEQ multiplex PCR; TCRdb keeps only in-frame clonotypes and omits some of them. The repertoire holds roughly 79,000 clones, with approximately 93% as singletons. The source material was T cells isolated from PBMCs. The V call is TRBV27, the J call TRBJ1-1; TRBD1 matches at 7 bases. The TCR was taken from a human donor in good health. CDR3 DNA sequence: TGTGCCAGTTCCCGGGACAGACAAAACACTGAAGCTTTCTTT. Translating it yields CASSRDRQNTEAFF.